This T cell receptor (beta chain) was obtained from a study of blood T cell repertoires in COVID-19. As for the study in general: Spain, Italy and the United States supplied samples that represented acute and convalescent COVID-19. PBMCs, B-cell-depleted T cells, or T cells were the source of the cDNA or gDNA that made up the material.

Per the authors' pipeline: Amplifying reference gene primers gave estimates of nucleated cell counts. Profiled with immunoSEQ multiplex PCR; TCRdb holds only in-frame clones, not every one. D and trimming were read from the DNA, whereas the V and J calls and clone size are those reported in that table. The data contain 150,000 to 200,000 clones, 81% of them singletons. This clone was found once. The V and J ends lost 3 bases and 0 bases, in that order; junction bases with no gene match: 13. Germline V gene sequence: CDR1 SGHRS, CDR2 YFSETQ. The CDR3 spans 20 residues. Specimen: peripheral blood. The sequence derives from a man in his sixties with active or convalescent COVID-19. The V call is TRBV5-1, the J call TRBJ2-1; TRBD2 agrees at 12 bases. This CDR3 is CASSSTPGLAGLSSYNEQFF. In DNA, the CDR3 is TGCGCCAGCAGCTCGACCCCGGGACTAGCGGGCTTGAGCTCCTACAATGAGCAGTTCTTC.